This is a list of T cell receptor beta chains from one sample in a study of blood T cell repertoires in COVID-19. Clones were sequenced by immunoSEQ multiplex PCR, and TCRdb holds only the in-frame ones, with some missing. The table has about 440,000 clones, approximately 90% seen once. Sequenced input: PBMCs or T cells enriched from blood (not recorded which). Every receptor here comes from a woman aged 18-29 years with acute COVID-19. CDR3s include the opening cysteine and the closing phenylalanine or tryptophan. D genes are given only for firm matches. The size entry is marked missing in some rows and otherwise reads once, few, many or a size class.

V: TRBV5-5
J: TRBJ1-5
D: .
size: .
CDR3: CASSLVRLGQPQHF
DNA: TGTGCCAGCAGCTTGGTCAGGTTGGGTCAGCCCCAGCATTTT

V: TRBV29-1
J: TRBJ2-7
D: TRBD2
size: few
CDR3: CSVEGTSGRNWNEQYF
DNA: TGCAGCGTTGAGGGAACTAGCGGGAGAAATTGGAACGAGCAGTACTTC

V: TRBV11-3
J: TRBJ1-1
D: TRBD1
size: .
CDR3: CASSAGQRDSEAFF
DNA: TGTGCCAGCAGCGCGGGACAGCGAGATTCTGAAGCTTTCTTT

V: TRBV5-6
J: TRBJ2-2
D: .
size: .
CDR3: CASNIGGTGELFF
DNA: TGTGCCAGCAATATAGGGGGTACCGGGGAGCTGTTTTTT

V: TRBV5-6
J: TRBJ2-7
D: TRBD1
size: .
CDR3: CASSPGQGEWQYF
DNA: TGTGCCAGCAGCCCGGGACAGGGTGAATGGCAGTACTTC

V: TRBV7-9
J: TRBJ1-5
D: TRBD1
size: .
CDR3: CASSLGVRQGLNQPQHF
DNA: TGTGCCAGCAGCTTAGGAGTTAGACAGGGATTAAATCAGCCCCAGCATTTT

V: TRBV20-1
J: TRBJ2-5
D: TRBD1
size: .
CDR3: CSGDRGETQYF
DNA: TGCAGCGGGGACAGGGGAGAGACCCAGTACTTC

V: TRBV2
J: TRBJ2-7
D: TRBD2
size: .
CDR3: CASSEWRGGTYEQYF
DNA: TGTGCCAGCAGTGAGTGGCGGGGGGGCACCTACGAGCAGTACTTC

V: TRBV18
J: TRBJ1-1
D: .
size: .
CDR3: CASSLHRPGNPNTEAFF
DNA: TGTGCCAGCTCCCTACATCGACCGGGGAACCCGAACACTGAAGCTTTCTTT

V: TRBV3-1/TRBV3-2
J: TRBJ2-7
D: .
size: .
CDR3: CASSQGQGRVYEQYF
DNA: TGTGCCAGCAGCCAAGGGCAGGGCCGGGTGTACGAGCAGTACTTC

V: TRBV29-1
J: TRBJ2-1
D: .
size: .
CDR3: CSVEDTSRYNEQFF
DNA: TGCAGCGTTGAGGACACGTCTCGTTACAATGAGCAGTTCTTC

V: TRBV19
J: TRBJ1-1
D: TRBD1
size: once
CDR3: CASSTQDRAVTEAFF
DNA: TGTGCCAGTAGTACCCAGGACAGGGCCGTGACTGAAGCTTTCTTT

V: TRBV15
J: TRBJ1-1
D: TRBD1
size: .
CDR3: CATSRGGATGVHTEAFF
DNA: TGTGCCACCAGCAGGGGCGGGGCTACAGGGGTCCACACTGAAGCTTTCTTT

V: TRBV11-2
J: TRBJ2-3
D: .
size: few
CDR3: CASSLRGTALNTQYF
DNA: TGTGCCAGCAGCCTACGGGGGACTGCCCTAAATACGCAGTATTTT

V: TRBV19
J: TRBJ1-3
D: .
size: .
CDR3: CASSPRDRNTIYF
DNA: TGTGCCAGTAGTCCCCGGGACAGAAACACCATATATTTT

V: TRBV6-1
J: TRBJ1-6
D: TRBD1
size: .
CDR3: CASSEAGTAHSPLHF
DNA: TGTGCCAGCAGTGAAGCCGGGACAGCTCATTCACCCCTCCACTTT

V: TRBV9
J: TRBJ2-7
D: TRBD1
size: .
CDR3: CASSDGQGANEQYF
DNA: TGTGCCAGCAGCGACGGACAGGGGGCCAACGAGCAGTACTTC

V: TRBV29-1
J: TRBJ1-4
D: .
size: once
CDR3: CSASTGTNEKLFF
DNA: TGCAGCGCCTCGACAGGAACTAATGAAAAACTGTTTTTT

V: TRBV14
J: TRBJ1-1
D: .
size: .
CDR3: CASSPNRSGSRAFF
DNA: TGTGCCAGCAGCCCAAACAGGTCCGGGTCCCGAGCTTTCTTT

V: TRBV24-1
J: TRBJ1-2
D: .
size: few
CDR3: CATRPGGSGYTF
DNA: TGTGCCACCCGCCCCGGGGGGTCCGGCTACACCTTC

V: TRBV10-3
J: TRBJ2-1
D: .
size: .
CDR3: CAISEDGNEQFF
DNA: TGTGCCATCAGTGAGGACGGGAACGAGCAGTTCTTC

V: TRBV4-3
J: TRBJ2-2
D: TRBD1
size: .
CDR3: CASMRRDRGTGELFF
DNA: TGCGCCAGCATGCGACGGGACAGGGGGACCGGGGAGCTGTTTTTT

V: TRBV5-4
J: TRBJ2-4
D: .
size: .
CDR3: CASSYGAKNIQYF
DNA: TGTGCCAGCAGCTACGGAGCCAAAAACATTCAGTACTTC

V: TRBV9
J: TRBJ2-2
D: TRBD2
size: .
CDR3: CASSVEVAGVAGELFF
DNA: TGTGCCAGCAGCGTAGAGGTAGCGGGAGTGGCCGGGGAGCTGTTTTTT

V: TRBV6-5
J: TRBJ1-5
D: TRBD1
size: .
CDR3: CASARGTGEGQPQHF
DNA: TGTGCCAGCGCAAGAGGGACAGGGGAAGGTCAGCCCCAGCATTTT

V: TRBV7-2
J: TRBJ2-1
D: .
size: .
CDR3: CASSLVGGIANEQFF
DNA: TGTGCCAGCAGCTTAGTTGGCGGGATCGCTAATGAGCAGTTCTTC

V: TRBV18
J: TRBJ2-7
D: TRBD1
size: .
CDR3: CASSEGQGGTYEQYF
DNA: TGTGCCAGCTCAGAGGGACAGGGGGGAACCTACGAGCAGTACTTC

V: TRBV4-3
J: TRBJ2-1
D: TRBD2
size: .
CDR3: CASSLRKREEGEQFF
DNA: TGCGCCAGCAGCCTTCGGAAGCGGGAGGAAGGGGAGCAGTTCTTC

V: TRBV9
J: TRBJ2-2
D: TRBD2
size: once
CDR3: CASSETREGRTGELFF
DNA: TGTGCCAGCAGCGAGACCAGGGAGGGTCGGACCGGGGAGCTGTTTTTT

V: TRBV28
J: TRBJ1-5
D: .
size: .
CDR3: CASSFFSGVKPQHF
DNA: TGTGCCAGCAGTTTTTTTTCAGGGGTAAAGCCCCAGCATTTT

V: TRBV18
J: TRBJ1-4
D: TRBD1
size: .
CDR3: CASSPPGTGVEKLFF
DNA: TGTGCCAGCTCACCCCCGGGGACAGGGGTGGAAAAACTGTTTTTT

V: TRBV4-3
J: TRBJ1-3
D: .
size: .
CDR3: CASSQEGWGENGNTIYF
DNA: TGCGCCAGCAGCCAAGAAGGGTGGGGGGAAAATGGAAACACCATATATTTT

V: TRBV11-2
J: TRBJ2-6
D: .
size: .
CDR3: CASTTLFQGSGANVLTF
DNA: TGTGCCAGCACAACACTTTTTCAGGGGTCTGGGGCCAACGTCCTGACTTTC

V: TRBV7-9
J: TRBJ2-1
D: TRBD2
size: .
CDR3: CASSANIAGGVYNEQFF
DNA: TGTGCCAGCAGCGCGAATATAGCGGGAGGGGTTTACAATGAGCAGTTCTTC

V: TRBV5-1
J: TRBJ2-5
D: TRBD1
size: .
CDR3: CASSQGQGGQYF
DNA: TGCGCCAGCAGCCAGGGACAGGGAGGCCAGTACTTC

V: TRBV6-5
J: TRBJ2-3
D: .
size: .
CDR3: CASRRGDTQYF
DNA: TGTGCCAGCAGGAGAGGTGATACGCAGTATTTT

V: TRBV27
J: TRBJ1-2
D: .
size: .
CDR3: CASSLSGRTPHGYTF
DNA: TGTGCCAGCAGTTTATCTGGCAGAACACCTCATGGCTACACCTTC

V: TRBV28
J: TRBJ1-5
D: .
size: .
CDR3: CASSLLGNQPQHF
DNA: TGTGCCAGCAGTTTATTAGGCAATCAGCCCCAGCATTTT

V: TRBV9
J: TRBJ1-2
D: TRBD1
size: .
CDR3: CASSVVGQGNGYTF
DNA: TGTGCCAGCAGCGTAGTAGGACAGGGGAACGGCTACACCTTC

V: TRBV18
J: TRBJ1-2
D: .
size: .
CDR3: CASSRDTGYTF
DNA: TGTGCCAGCTCACGAGACACCGGCTACACCTTC

V: TRBV5-1
J: TRBJ2-5
D: TRBD1
size: .
CDR3: CASSWQGDQETQYF
DNA: TGCGCCAGCAGCTGGCAGGGGGACCAAGAGACCCAGTACTTC

V: TRBV3-1/TRBV3-2
J: TRBJ2-7
D: .
size: once
CDR3: CASRGTVGTYEQYF
DNA: TGTGCCAGCAGAGGGACTGTGGGAACCTACGAGCAGTACTTC